Listed here are 12 T cell receptor beta chains from one sample, sequenced in a study of T cell repertoires in ileal Crohn's disease. TCRdb's copy holds only in-frame clones and misses some; the assay was immunoSEQ multiplex PCR. Of over 1,500 clones listed, more than 75% are singletons. The time point is: neoterminal ileum biopsy at postoperative endoscopy, about 6 months after surgery. Sequenced input: ileal tissue. These receptors came from an adult with Crohn's disease.

The chain recombines TRBV5-1 with TRBJ1-1; no clear D gene. The CDR3 is 14 residues long. V dropped 0 bases and J dropped 1 base, with 7 bases sitting between them. CDR1 and CDR2 (germline): SGHRS, YFSETQ. For the CDR3, the DNA is TGCGCCAGCAGCTTGGACGGTGGGAACACTGAAGCTTTCTTT. Protein product: CASSLDGGNTEAFF.

With regard to this clone: Other nucleotide sequences from this sample produce the same CDR3. The chain has TRBV7-2 and TRBJ1-1; D is possibly TRBD1 (6 bases). Germline V gene sequence: CDR1 SGHTA, CDR2 FQGNSA. With 6 bases removed from V and 0 bases from J, the gap between germline ends came to 11 bases. This CDR3 has 14 amino acids. The CDR3 DNA sequence: TGTGCCAGCAGTCCACAGGGAGTGAACACTGAAGCTTTCTTT. This sequence encodes CASSPQGVNTEAFF.

V is TRBV28 and J is TRBJ1-1; D is undetermined. CDR1 is MDHEN and CDR2 is SYDVKM in the germline V gene. The CDR3 is 14 residues long. Between the trimmed V and J ends, which lost 3 bases and 1 base, there was a span of 9 bases. This CDR3 is CASSLIIGNTEAFF. The CDR3, as DNA: TGTGCCAGCAGTTTGATCATCGGGAACACTGAAGCTTTCTTT.

The chain recombines TRBV19 with TRBJ1-5; no definite D call. The CDR3 is 15 amino acids. CDR1 is LNHDA, CDR2 SQIVND, per germline (reference sequence). Trimming removed 5 bases at V and 2 bases at J, with 13 bases between. The CDR3 nucleotides read TGTGCCAGTAGTCCCCAAGGAGGGCGCAATCAGCCCCAGCATTTT. Protein product: CASSPQGGRNQPQHF.

The V and J genes are TRBV7-7 and TRBJ1-1; D is unclear. Trimming removed 3 bases at V and 2 bases at J, with 10 bases between. Germline V gene data show CDR1 as SSHAT and CDR2 as FNYEAQ (reference sequence). The CDR3 is 14 residues long. CDR3 amino acids: CASSLDRPNTEAFF. The CDR3 DNA reads as TGTGCCAGCAGCTTGGATAGGCCCAACACTGAAGCTTTCTTT.

The chain is built from TRBV10-3 and TRBJ1-2; the D is unclear. CDR1 ENHRY and CDR2 SYGVKD come from the germline V gene. This CDR3 is built from 13 residues. V was cut by 3 bases and J by 1 base, with 6 bases left in between. The CDR3, as DNA: TGTGCCATCAGTGAAAGGGATAACTATGGCTACACCTTC. This gives the protein CAISERDNYGYTF.

A single count supports this clone. V gene TRBV5-6 combines with J gene TRBJ1-2, with D unresolved. The germline CDR1 and CDR2 sequences are SGHDT and YYEEEE. The V gene lost 3 bases and the J gene lost 7 bases, with 19 bases spanning the gap. The CDR3 contains 15 residues. CDR3 coding DNA: TGTGCCAGCAGCTCCCTAGGCCGCGAAGGTAGTGGCTACACCTTC. Its translation: CASSSLGREGSGYTF.

The chain is built from TRBV28 and TRBJ2-4, with 7 bases that match TRBD2. The CDR3 runs to 12 residues. V lost 3 bases to trimming and J lost 7 bases; unmatched junction nucleotides: 0. Germline V CDR1 and CDR2: MDHEN, SYDVKM. For the CDR3, the DNA is TGTGCCAGCAGTTTGGGGGGGAACATTCAGTACTTC. It codes for CASSLGGNIQYF.

This clone was recorded only once. The V and J genes are TRBV18 and TRBJ2-7, with D perhaps matching TRBD1 or TRBD2 (5 bases each). Germline V CDR1 and CDR2: KGHSH, LQKENI. This CDR3 is 15 amino acids long. Trimming left V 4 bases short and J 0 bases short, with 13 bases between. The CDR3 reads CASSLSGTGSYEQYV. The CDR3 nucleotides are TGTGCCAGCTCACTCTCCGGGACCGGCTCCTACGAGCAGTACGTC.

The chain links TRBV27 to TRBJ1-5, with TRBD1 matching over 8 bases. From germline, CDR1 is MNHEY and CDR2 SMNVEV (reference sequence). This CDR3 comprises 16 residues. The V segment lost 4 bases and the J segment 4 bases; nucleotides outside the gene matches: 9. The CDR3 spells CASSSPRQGRNQPQHF. CDR3 DNA sequence: TGTGCCAGCAGTTCCCCTCGACAGGGGAGGAATCAGCCCCAGCATTTT.

The gene calls are TRBV2 and TRBJ1-5; 9 nucleotides line up with TRBD1. Trimming removed 6 bases from V and 6 bases from J; junction bases left unmatched: 9. CDR1 and CDR2 (germline): SNHLY, FYNNEI. This CDR3 contains 15 residues. This CDR3 reads CASRGDRVGSQPQHF. The CDR3 DNA is TGTGCCAGCAGGGGGGACAGGGTGGGGTCTCAGCCCCAGCATTTT. The complete variable domain, with remaining parts taken from reference TRBV2 and TRBJ1-5, reads EPEVTQTPSHQVTQMGQEVILRCVPISNHLYFYWYRQILGQKVEFLVSFYNNEISEKSEIFDDQFSVERPDGSNFTLKIRSTKLEDSAMYFCASRGDRVGSQPQHFGDGTRLSIL.

The chain employs TRBV5-6 and TRBJ2-4; TRBD1 aligns across 9 bases. The J segment lost 8 bases and the V segment lost 3 bases, leaving 6 bases of the junction unmatched. Germline CDR1 is SGHDT and CDR2 is YYEEEE. The CDR3 extends over 14 amino acids. CDR3 bases: TGTGCCAGCAGCTACCGGGACAGGGCTTACATTCAGTACTTC. Translating it yields CASSYRDRAYIQYF.